Sequencing of this T cell receptor (beta chain) was carried out in a study of OX40 agonist ivuxolimab in advanced cancers. About the study: Therapy given before enrollment (anti-PD-1, anti-PD-L1 or anti-CTLA-4) was allowed, and 30% to 50% had some.

This table comes from immunoSEQ multiplex PCR, and its TCRdb copy is limited to in-frame clones, with some not included. The sample includes tens of thousands of clones, 75% to 95% of them seen just once. Study findings and constraints: There was clonal expansion of CD4+ and CD8+ blood T cells by week 6 at 0.1 to 3.0 mg/kg.

This CDR3 is built from 14 residues. Germline V lookup: CDR1 SQVTM, CDR2 ANQGSEA. The V and J ends lost 1 base and 9 bases respectively, with 16 bases between them. Points on this clone: What it binds is unknown.

The TCR originated in an adult with an advanced solid tumor such as melanoma, head and neck, liver or kidney cancer. The sample was CD4+ or CD8+ T cells sorted from blood, taken in a trial of the OX40 agonist ivuxolimab. The rearrangement uses TRBV29-1 and TRBJ2-4; D is perhaps TRBD2 (7 bases). For the CDR3, the DNA is TGCAGCGTTGAAGCCCAGGGTGCGGGGGCCATTCAGTACTTC. This encodes CSVEAQGAGAIQYF.